Included here is one TCR beta chain sequence, with context. J lost 7 bases, V lost 8 bases, and 8 bases had no gene match. Germline CDR1 reads MDHEN; CDR2 reads SYDVKM. This CDR3 contains 14 residues. These data come from a study of blood T cell repertoires in COVID-19. In the study overall: Acute-phase and convalescent COVID-19 samples originated in the United States, Italy and Spain.

Produced via immunoSEQ multiplex PCR; TCRdb's table is partial and in-frame only. The profile shows a few hundred thousand clones, around 89% of them singletons. Sequencing input: peripheral blood. The rearrangement links TRBV28 to TRBJ1-6; 7 bases agree with TRBD1. The receptor's source is a man aged 30 to 45 with acute or convalescent COVID-19. The CDR3 region is CASVGGQINSPLHF. CDR3 nucleotide sequence: TGTGCCAGCGTTGGGGGACAGATAAATTCACCCCTCCACTTT.